This TCR beta chain was obtained from a study of T cell responses to AZD1222 COVID-19 vaccine. The CDR3 has 13 residues. Trimming shortened V by 7 bases and J by 0 bases, and 11 bases separated the two germline ends. Germline V gives CDR1 SGDLS, CDR2 YYNGEE. This clone has a single count. Sequenced by immunoSEQ multiplex PCR; TCRdb stores in-frame clones only, minus some. Of some 150,000 clones detected, roughly 90% appear once; the ten largest clones hold 1.6%. The sequence derives from an adult in good health. The specimen comprised peripheral blood, sampled on day 0 of AZD1222 vaccination. This chain links TRBV9 with TRBJ2-7; no firm D call. The CDR3 nucleotides read TGTGCCAGCTCTCCCTGGGGCTCCTACGAGCAGTACTTC. It codes for CASSPWGSYEQYF.